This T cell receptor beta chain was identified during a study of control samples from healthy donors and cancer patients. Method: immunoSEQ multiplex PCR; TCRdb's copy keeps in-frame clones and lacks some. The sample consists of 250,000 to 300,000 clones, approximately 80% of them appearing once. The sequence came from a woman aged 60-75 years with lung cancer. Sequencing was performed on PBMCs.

CDR3 nucleotides: TGTGCCAGCTCACCCGGTGCCGGGGCCGGGGCCAACGTCCTGACTTTC. It yields the protein CASSPGAGAGANVLTF. The J gene is TRBJ2-6, the V gene TRBV18; tentatively, D is TRBD1 or TRBD2 (5 bases each). Germline values: CDR1 KGHSH, CDR2 LQKENI. The CDR3 has 16 residues. The V end lost 3 bases, the J end lost 4 bases, and 13 bases lay between the germline ends.